This TCR beta chain was captured by sequencing in a study of blood T cells in healthy people across ages. The overall study: Roughly one uniquely barcoded beta molecule per two T cells was captured. Study findings and constraints: When set beside aged donors, long-lived donors presented more naive CD4+ cells and higher diversity. With unsorted PBMCs, a conclusive comparison of naive versus antigen-experienced cells was not possible.

A second PCR, run for roughly 7 to 12 cycles, used a sample-barcoded 5' primer plus a J-beta primer mix. A single record per CDR3 protein comes from TCRdb applying MiXCR to the 5' RACE reads. The sample gives about 1.8 million distinct CDR3 sequences, roughly 50% of which show up once; 2% to 2.5% is in the top ten. CDR1 and CDR2 from the germline V gene are SGDLS and YYNGEE. This CDR3 spans 15 amino acids. V gave up 3 bases and J gave up 3 bases; unmatched junction bases: 5. Per-sample yields of isolated PBMCs were at least 6 million. This clonotype has just a few counts. Its antigen is undetermined. The chain combines TRBV9 with TRBJ1-4; 7 bases map to TRBD1. The sequencing input was blood. This TCR was sampled from a woman between 35 and 50 years old in good health. CDR3 region: CASSARQGSNEKLFF. CDR3 nucleotides: TGTGCCAGCAGCGCCCGACAGGGTTCTAATGAAAAACTGTTTTTT.